The clone carrying this T cell receptor (beta chain) was detected a few times. Its antigen is unknown. This sample was included in a study of cytotoxic CD8 clonotypes in ibrutinib-treated CLL. Study-level results: Clonality was higher at baseline than in age-matched healthy donors and tracked circulating CD8+ T-cell counts.

Germline assignment: CDR1 MNHEY and CDR2 SVGAGI. The CDR3 totals 15 residues. V lost 0 bases and J lost 5, with 14 bases in between. Repertoires were generated with immunoSEQ multiplex PCR, while TCRdb's copy carries only in-frame clones and drops some. The sample includes roughly 23,000 clones, approximately 72% seen only once; the top ten take approximately 7.3%. This sequence was found in a human donor with chronic lymphocytic leukemia. The rearrangement joins TRBV6-5 to TRBJ2-7; D gene unclear. The source was PBMCs, collected before ibrutinib treatment. CDR3 sequence: CASSYSREPQNEQYF. The CDR3 DNA reads as TGTGCCAGCAGTTACTCGAGAGAGCCCCAGAACGAGCAGTACTTC.